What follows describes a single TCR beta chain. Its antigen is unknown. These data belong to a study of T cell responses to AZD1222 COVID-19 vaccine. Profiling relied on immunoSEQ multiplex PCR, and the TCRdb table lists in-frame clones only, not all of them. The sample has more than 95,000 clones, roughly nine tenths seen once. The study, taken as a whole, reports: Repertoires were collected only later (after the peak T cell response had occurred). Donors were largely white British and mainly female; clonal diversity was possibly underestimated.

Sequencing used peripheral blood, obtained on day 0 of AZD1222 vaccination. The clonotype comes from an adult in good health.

CDR3 region: CASSLDRGTGLKYF. The CDR3, as DNA: TGTGCCAGCAGCTTAGATCGGGGGACAGGGCTCAAGTACTTC. V gene TRBV11-2 combines with J gene TRBJ2-4; 9 nucleotides align to TRBD1. The length of the CDR3 is 14 residues. The germline CDR1 and CDR2 sequences are SGHAT and FQNNGV. Trimming at V came to 0 bases and at J to 14 bases, leaving 8 bases not matched to a gene.